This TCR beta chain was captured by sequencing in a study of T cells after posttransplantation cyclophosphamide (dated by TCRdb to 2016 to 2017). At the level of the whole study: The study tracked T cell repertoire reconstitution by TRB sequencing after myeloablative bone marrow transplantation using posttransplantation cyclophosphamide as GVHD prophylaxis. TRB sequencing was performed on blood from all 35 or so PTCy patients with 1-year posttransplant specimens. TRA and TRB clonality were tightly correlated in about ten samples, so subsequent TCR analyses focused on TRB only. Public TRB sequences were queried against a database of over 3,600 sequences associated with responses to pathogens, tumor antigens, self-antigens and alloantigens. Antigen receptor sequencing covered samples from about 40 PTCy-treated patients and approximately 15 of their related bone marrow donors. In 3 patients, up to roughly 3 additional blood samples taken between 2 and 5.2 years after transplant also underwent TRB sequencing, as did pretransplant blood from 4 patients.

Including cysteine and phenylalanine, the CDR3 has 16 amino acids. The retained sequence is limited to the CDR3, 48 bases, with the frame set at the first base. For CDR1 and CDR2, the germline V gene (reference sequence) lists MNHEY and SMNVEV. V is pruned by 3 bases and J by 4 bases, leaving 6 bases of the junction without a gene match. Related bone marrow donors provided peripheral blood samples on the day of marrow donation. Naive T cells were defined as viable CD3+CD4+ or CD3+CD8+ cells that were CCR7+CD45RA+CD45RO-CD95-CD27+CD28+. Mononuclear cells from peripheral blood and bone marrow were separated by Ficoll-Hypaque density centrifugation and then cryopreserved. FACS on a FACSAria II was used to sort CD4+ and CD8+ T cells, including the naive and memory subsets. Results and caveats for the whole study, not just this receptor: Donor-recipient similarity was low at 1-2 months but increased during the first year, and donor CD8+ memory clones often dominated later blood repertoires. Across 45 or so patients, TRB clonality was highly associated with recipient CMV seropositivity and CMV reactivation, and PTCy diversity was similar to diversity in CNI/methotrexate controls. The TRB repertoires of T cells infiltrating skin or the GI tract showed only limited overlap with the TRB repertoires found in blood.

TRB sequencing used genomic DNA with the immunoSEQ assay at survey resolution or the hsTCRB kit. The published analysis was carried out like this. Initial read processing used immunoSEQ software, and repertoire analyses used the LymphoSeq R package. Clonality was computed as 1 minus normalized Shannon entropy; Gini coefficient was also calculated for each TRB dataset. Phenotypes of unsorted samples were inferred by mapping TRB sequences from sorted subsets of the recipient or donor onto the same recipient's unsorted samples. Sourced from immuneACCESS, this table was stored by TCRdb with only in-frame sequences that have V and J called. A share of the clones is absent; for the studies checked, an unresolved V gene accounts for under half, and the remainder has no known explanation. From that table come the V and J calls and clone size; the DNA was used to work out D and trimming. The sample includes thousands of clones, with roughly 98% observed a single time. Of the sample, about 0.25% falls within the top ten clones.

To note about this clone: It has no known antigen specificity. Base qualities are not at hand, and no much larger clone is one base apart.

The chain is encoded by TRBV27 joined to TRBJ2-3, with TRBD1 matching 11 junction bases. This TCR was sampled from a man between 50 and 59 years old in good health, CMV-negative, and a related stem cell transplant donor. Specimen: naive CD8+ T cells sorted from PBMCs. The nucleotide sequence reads TGTGCCAGCAGTTTTCTCGGACAGGGGGCTGCAGATACGCAGTATTTT. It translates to CASSFLGQGAADTQYF.